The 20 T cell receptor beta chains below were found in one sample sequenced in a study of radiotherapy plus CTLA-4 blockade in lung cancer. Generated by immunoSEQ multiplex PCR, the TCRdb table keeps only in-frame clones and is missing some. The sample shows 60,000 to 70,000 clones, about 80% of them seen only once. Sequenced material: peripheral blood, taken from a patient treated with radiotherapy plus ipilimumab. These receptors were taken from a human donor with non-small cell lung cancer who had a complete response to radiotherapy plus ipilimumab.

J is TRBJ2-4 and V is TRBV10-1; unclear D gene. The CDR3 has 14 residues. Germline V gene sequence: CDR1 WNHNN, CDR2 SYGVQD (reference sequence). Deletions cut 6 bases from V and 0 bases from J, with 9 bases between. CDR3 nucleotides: TGCGCCAGCAGCGCCCGGGTAGCCAAAAACATTCAGTACTTC. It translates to CASSARVAKNIQYF.

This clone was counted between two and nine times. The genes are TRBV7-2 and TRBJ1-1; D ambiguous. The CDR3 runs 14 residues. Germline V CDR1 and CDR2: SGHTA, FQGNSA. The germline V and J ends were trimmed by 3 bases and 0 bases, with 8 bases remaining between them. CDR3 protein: CASSFGSMNTEAFF. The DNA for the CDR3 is TGTGCCAGCAGCTTCGGGAGTATGAACACTGAAGCTTTCTTT.

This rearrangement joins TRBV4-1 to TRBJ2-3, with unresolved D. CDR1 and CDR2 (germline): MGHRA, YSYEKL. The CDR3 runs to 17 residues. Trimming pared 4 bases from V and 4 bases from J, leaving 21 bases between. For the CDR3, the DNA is TGCGCCAGCAGCCTCTCTTTGAAACTAAGCGAGGCAGATACGCAGTATTTT. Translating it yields CASSLSLKLSEADTQYF.

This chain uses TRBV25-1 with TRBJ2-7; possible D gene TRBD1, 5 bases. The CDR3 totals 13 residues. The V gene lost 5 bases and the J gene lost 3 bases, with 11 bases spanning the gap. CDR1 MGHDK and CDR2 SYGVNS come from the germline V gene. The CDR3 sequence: CASSKSDSYEQYV. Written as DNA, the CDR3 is TGTGCCAGCAGTAAAAGCGACAGCTACGAGCAGTACGTC.

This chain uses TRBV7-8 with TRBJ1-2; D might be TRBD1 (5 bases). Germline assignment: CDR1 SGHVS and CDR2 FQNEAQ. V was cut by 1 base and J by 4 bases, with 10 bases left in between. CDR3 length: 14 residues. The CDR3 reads CASSLGGGGYGYTF. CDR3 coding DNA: TGTGCCAGCAGCTTAGGGGGTGGGGGCTATGGCTACACCTTC.

DNA of the CDR3: TGTGCCAGCAGTCCACAGACAGGTTCTGGAAACACCATATATTTT. Translated, it gives CASSPQTGSGNTIYF. This chain uses TRBV6-1 with TRBJ1-3; TRBD1 might be the D (6 bases). With 5 bases removed from V and 1 base from J, the gap between germline ends came to 12 bases. The CDR3 contains 15 residues. The germline gives CDR1 MNHNS, CDR2 SASEGT.

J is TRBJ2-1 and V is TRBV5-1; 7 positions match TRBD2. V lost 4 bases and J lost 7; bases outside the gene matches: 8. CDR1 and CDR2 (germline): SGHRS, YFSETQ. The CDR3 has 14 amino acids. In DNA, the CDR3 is TGCGCCAGCAGCCTGCAGTCCGGGGGGAATGAGCAGTTCTTC. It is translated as CASSLQSGGNEQFF.

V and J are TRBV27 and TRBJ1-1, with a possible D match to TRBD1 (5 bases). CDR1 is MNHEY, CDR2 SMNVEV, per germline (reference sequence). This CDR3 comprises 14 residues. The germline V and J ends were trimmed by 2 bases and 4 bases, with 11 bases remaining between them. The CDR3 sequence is CASSLVRGSTEAFF. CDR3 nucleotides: TGTGCCAGCAGTTTAGTTCGGGGCTCCACTGAAGCTTTCTTT.

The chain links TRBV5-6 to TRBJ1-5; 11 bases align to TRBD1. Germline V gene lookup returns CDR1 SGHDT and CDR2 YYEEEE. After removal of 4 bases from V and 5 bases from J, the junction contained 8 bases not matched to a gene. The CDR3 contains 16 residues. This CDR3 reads CASSRMGQGVDQPQHF. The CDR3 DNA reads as TGTGCCAGCAGCCGGATGGGACAGGGGGTCGATCAGCCCCAGCATTTT.

DNA for the CDR3: TGCGCCAGCAGCGCGACAGGGGGGCTGTTCTTC. Translation: CASSATGGLFF. V usage is TRBV5-1 and J usage is TRBJ2-1; 9 nucleotides match TRBD1. V trimming: 4 bases; J trimming: 15 bases; junction bases outside the gene matches: 5. Germline V gene sequence: CDR1 SGHRS, CDR2 YFSETQ. The CDR3 sequence is 11 residues long.

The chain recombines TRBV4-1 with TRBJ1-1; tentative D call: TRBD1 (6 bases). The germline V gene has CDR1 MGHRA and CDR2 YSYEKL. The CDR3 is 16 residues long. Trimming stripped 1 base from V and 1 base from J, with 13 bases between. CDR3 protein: CASSQVRPGENTEAFF. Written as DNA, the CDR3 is TGCGCCAGCAGCCAAGTTCGTCCAGGGGAGAACACTGAAGCTTTCTTT.

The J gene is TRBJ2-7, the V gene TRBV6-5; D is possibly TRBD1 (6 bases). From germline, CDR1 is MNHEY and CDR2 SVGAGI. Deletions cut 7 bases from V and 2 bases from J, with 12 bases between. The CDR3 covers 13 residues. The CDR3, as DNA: TGTGCCAGCACCCGCCGGGACACCTACGAGCAGTACTTC. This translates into CASTRRDTYEQYF.

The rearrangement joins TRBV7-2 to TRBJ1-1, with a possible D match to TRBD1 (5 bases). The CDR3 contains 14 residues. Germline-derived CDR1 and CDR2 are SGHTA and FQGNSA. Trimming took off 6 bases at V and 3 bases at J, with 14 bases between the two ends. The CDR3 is CASRSAGPYTEAFF. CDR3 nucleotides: TGTGCCAGCAGAAGTGCAGGGCCATACACTGAAGCTTTCTTT.

The CDR3 sequence: CASGRTSGRADTQYF. In DNA form, the CDR3 reads TGTGCCAGTGGCCGGACTAGCGGGAGGGCAGATACGCAGTATTTT. V gene TRBV19 combines with J gene TRBJ2-3, with 15 positions matching TRBD2. Trimming took 8 bases from V and 4 from J; bases not matched to a gene: 4. This CDR3 region has 15 residues. Germline CDR1 and CDR2: LNHDA and SQIVND (reference sequence).

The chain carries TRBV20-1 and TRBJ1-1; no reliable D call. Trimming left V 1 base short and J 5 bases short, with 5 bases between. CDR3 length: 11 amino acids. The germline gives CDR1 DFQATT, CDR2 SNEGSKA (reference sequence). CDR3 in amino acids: CSARGNTEAFF. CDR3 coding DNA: TGCAGTGCTAGAGGAAATACTGAAGCTTTCTTT.

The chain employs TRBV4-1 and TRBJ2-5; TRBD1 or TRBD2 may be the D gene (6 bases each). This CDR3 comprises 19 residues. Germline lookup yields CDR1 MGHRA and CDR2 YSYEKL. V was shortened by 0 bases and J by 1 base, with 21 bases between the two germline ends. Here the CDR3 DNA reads TGCGCCAGCAGCCAAGAACGGGTAGCCAGCCGGGGGCGCCAAGAGACCCAGTACTTC. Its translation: CASSQERVASRGRQETQYF.

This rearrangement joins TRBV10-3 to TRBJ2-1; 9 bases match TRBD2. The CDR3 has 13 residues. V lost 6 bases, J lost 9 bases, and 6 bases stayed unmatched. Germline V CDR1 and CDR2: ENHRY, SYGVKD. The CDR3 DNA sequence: TGTGCCATCAGGGGCGGGAGGGCCGGTGAGCAGTTCTTC. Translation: CAIRGGRAGEQFF.

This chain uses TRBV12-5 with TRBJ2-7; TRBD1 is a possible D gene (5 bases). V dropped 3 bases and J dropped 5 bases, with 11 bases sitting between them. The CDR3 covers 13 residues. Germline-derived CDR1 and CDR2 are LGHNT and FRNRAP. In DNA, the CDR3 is TGTGCTAGTGGTTTACTTGGGGCGAACGAGCAGTACGTC. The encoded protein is CASGLLGANEQYV.

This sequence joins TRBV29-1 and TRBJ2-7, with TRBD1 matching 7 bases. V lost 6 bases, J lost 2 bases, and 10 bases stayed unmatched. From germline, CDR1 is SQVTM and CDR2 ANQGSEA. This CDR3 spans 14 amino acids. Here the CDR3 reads CSVTRQGGAYEQYV. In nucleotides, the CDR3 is TGCAGCGTCACAAGACAGGGTGGGGCCTACGAGCAGTACGTC.

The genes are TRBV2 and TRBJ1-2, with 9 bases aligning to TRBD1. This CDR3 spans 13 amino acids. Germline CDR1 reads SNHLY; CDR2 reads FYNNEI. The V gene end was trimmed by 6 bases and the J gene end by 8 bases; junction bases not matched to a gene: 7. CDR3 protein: CASRLTGGSGYTF. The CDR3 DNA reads TGTGCCAGCAGGCTGACAGGGGGAAGCGGCTACACCTTC.